This T cell receptor (beta chain) was found in a study of blood T cell repertoires in COVID-19. The table came from immunoSEQ multiplex PCR; TCRdb's copy has only in-frame clones and leaves some out. This sample has about 310,000 clones, with 87% found just once. Germline assignment: CDR1 MNHEY and CDR2 SVGAGI. The CDR3 runs 12 residues. V lost 5 bases and J lost 4, with 9 bases in between. The sequence derives from a man between 50 and 59 years old with active or convalescent COVID-19. The V call is TRBV6-5, the J call TRBJ2-7, with D maybe TRBD1 (6 bases). Material: peripheral blood. The CDR3 DNA follows: TGTGCCAGCAGTCCACAGGGTTACGAGCAGTACTTC. Its translation: CASSPQGYEQYF.